Below, one T cell receptor beta chain is given with its context. These data are taken from a study of OX40 agonist ivuxolimab in advanced cancers. Turning to the study itself: At 0.01 to 10 mg/kg, ivuxolimab was administered intravenously to patients every 2 weeks.

The CDR3 has 15 residues. V lost 4 bases to trimming and J lost 2 bases, with 11 bases between them. The germline V gene encodes CDR1 LNHNV and CDR2 YYDKDF (reference sequence). Here immunoSEQ multiplex PCR was the method, and the copy in TCRdb shows in-frame clones only, minus some. The table includes about 64,000 clones, 85% detected once. This clonotype was sampled from an adult with an advanced solid tumor such as melanoma, head and neck, liver or kidney cancer. This specimen consisted of CD4+ or CD8+ T cells sorted from blood, obtained in a trial of the OX40 agonist ivuxolimab. The chain uses TRBV15 and TRBJ1-4, with D unclear. CDR3 sequence: CATSTWTRTNEKLFF. The CDR3 DNA reads as TGTGCCACCAGCACCTGGACTAGGACTAATGAAAAACTGTTTTTT.